The present T cell receptor beta chain was sequenced within a study of STAT3 mutations in large granular lymphocyte leukemia. Study overall: Roughly 38% of treated T-LGLL patients showed hematologic response to immunosuppression. Whole-study findings and limits: In T-cell large granular lymphocyte leukemia, about half of patients showed multiple immunodominant subclonotypes. Clonal expansion was inferred from samples taken at other timepoints.

To note about this clone: The antigen remains unidentified.

CDR1 SQVTM and CDR2 ANQGSEA come from the germline V gene. V was clipped by 2 bases and J by 6 bases; unmatched bases: 7. The CDR3 sequence is 14 residues long. Average productive template count per sample was around 40,000. Produced via immunoSEQ multiplex PCR; TCRdb's table is partial and in-frame only. The sample holds about 5,000 clones; around half are singletons and the top ten take under 70%. The chain joins TRBV29-1 to TRBJ2-7, with 10 bases lining up with TRBD2. The receptor was derived from a woman in her 70s with T-cell large granular lymphocyte leukemia. Some clones in this sample may be carry-over from other donors' samples. The specimen was peripheral blood mononuclear cells. The CDR3: CSVELAGVGFEQYF. The CDR3 nucleotides are TGCAGCGTTGAACTAGCGGGAGTTGGATTCGAGCAGTACTTC.